This TCR beta chain derives from a study of T cell responses to AZD1222 COVID-19 vaccine (dated by TCRdb to about 2021). For the study in its entirety: Because spike-specific TCR depth and breadth did not differ between the two schedules, AZD1222 recipients who got a second dose at roughly 4 weeks were pooled with those who got a second dose at roughly 12 weeks. A total of 240 or so trial participants underwent TCR sequencing, of whom 207 had received two doses of AZD1222 and some 25 had received two doses of the MenACWY control vaccine. Trial participants were enrolled into age subgroups of 18-55, 56-69 and 70-plus years, which contained approximately 150, 28 and 58 TCR-sequenced participants, respectively.

Regarding this clone: Its antigen target is currently unknown. No much larger clone is present one base from it, and per-base qualities are unavailable.

The CDR3 regions of human TCRbeta chains were analyzed by immunosequencing. Per the source publication's procedure: Repertoire TCRs were checked for matches against a reference library of SARS-CoV-2-specific TCRs that had been generated using the MIRA antigen-specificity platform. Breadth was defined as the fraction of unique TCRs that were SARS-CoV-2-associated, and depth was defined as the fraction of total T cells that were SARS-CoV-2-associated. Each spike-specific TCR was assigned to its reactive spike region and to a CD4 or CD8 class using the MIRA data. Log10-transformed breadth and depth values were compared by one-way ANOVA with Sidak's multiple comparisons tests. TCRdb mirrors the immuneACCESS table, restricted to in-frame sequences. Some clones are absent from its copies; in checked studies, under half trace to an unresolved V gene, and the reason for the others is unknown. Clone size and the V and J calls come from that table; the DNA yielded D and trimming. The sample includes 110,000 to 150,000 clones, with 70% to 90% observed a single time. The ten largest clones represent about 4.8% of the sample.

The CDR3 numbers 17 residues from cysteine through phenylalanine. This entry keeps only the CDR3 DNA: 51 bases, framed from base 1. CDR1 GTSNPN and CDR2 SVGIG are derived from the germline V gene (reference sequence). Here V drops 3 bases and J drops 2 bases, and the junction holds 12 bases not matched to any gene. What the authors observed across the whole study: The 56-69-year group was small, and its depth increase did not reach significance, likely because of low power. Most participants were white British and females outnumbered males, and the authors suggested that clonal diversity may have been underestimated. A significant rise in spike-specific TCR breadth and depth was observed after two AZD1222 doses relative to day 0 and relative to MenACWY recipients. The vaccine-associated CD4 TCRs covered the entire spike protein, and the dominant responses fell in regions 160-218 and 743-854. Because no samples from the day 14 peak response were available, repertoires could be characterized only after the peak T cell response. Epitopes outside the regions mutated in the B.1.351 and B.1.1.7 variants were reportedly recognized by nearly half of the unique spike-specific TCRs. Conclusions about previously exposed vaccinees were limited because only a handful of AZD1222 recipients were SARS-CoV-2 seropositive at baseline.

Sample time point, as interpreted from the label and publication: baseline before first vaccination. The vaccinee samples were drawn from two UK trials, COV001 and COV002, one of which was a single-blind randomized controlled phase 2/3 trial testing AZD1222 (ChAdOx1 nCoV-19) in healthy adults. Trial participant PBMC samples were collected at day 0 and day 28 after the second dose for TCRbeta chain sequencing. The TCR comes from an adult in good health. The rearranged segments are TRBV30 and TRBJ1-1; 10 bases in the junction line up with TRBD1. The specimen was peripheral blood, collected on day 0 of AZD1222 vaccination. The CDR3 protein is CAWSERDRGPANTEAFF. The base sequence is TGTGCCTGGAGCGAAAGGGACAGGGGACCCGCCAACACTGAAGCTTTCTTT.